This T cell receptor beta chain was profiled in a study of CD8 T cells in ankylosing spondylitis (dated by TCRdb to between 2016 and 2019). Context from the whole study: To find TCR variants linked to disease, the study profiled T cell receptor beta repertoires in ankylosing spondylitis patients and healthy donors. Peripheral blood samples were taken, and synovial fluid was additionally collected from ankylosing spondylitis patients. The whole study cohort included about a hundred healthy donors and 25 or so ankylosing spondylitis patients.

V lost 4 bases and J lost 2 bases, and the count of bases not matched to a germline gene is 3. CDR1 and CDR2, per the germline V gene (reference sequence), are SEHNR and FQNEAQ. CDR3 length: 16 amino acids, cysteine to phenylalanine. Kept here is only the CDR3 DNA, which spans 48 bases and is read in frame from base 1. TCRdb records Illumina HiSeq 2500 as the sequencer. Quantitative 5'-RACE with molecular barcodes was the method used to prepare the TCR beta libraries. Regarding the original processing steps: To identify disease-linked TCR variants, a new computational method was used, one built on a probabilistic model of VDJ rearrangement. TCRdb cleaned the public reads at Q25 with fastp, built clones with MiXCR and kept in-frame beta chains. Here each entry gathers all rows of one CDR3 protein and keeps the most common genes and DNA. What appears here as the V and J calls and clone size reflects TCRdb's work, not the paper's. In this sample the table shows a few hundred thousand distinct CDR3 sequences, roughly a tenth of which occur a single time. Of the sample, about 20% falls within the top ten clones.

This clonotype occurred many times. Its target antigen remains unknown. Nothing much larger sits one base from this clone, and base qualities are not available. Results and caveats for the whole study, not just this receptor: The disease-linked clones had a CD8+ phenotype and were found at relatively low frequencies in peripheral blood. Some motif variants had previously been reported in the synovial fluid and blood of reactive arthritis patients, which suggests shared mechanisms of disease initiation. A TCR beta motif of roughly 8 highly homologous amino acid variants appeared characteristic of blood from ankylosing spondylitis patients. According to the report, matched synovial fluid samples from ankylosing spondylitis patients were significantly enriched for the disease-linked clones.

This receptor chain uses TRBV7-9 and TRBJ2-3, with TRBD2 matching 13 junction bases. The clonotype comes from a male donor with ankylosing spondylitis or in good health (not recorded which). Sequenced: blood, either unsorted or a sorted T cell fraction (not recorded which). The nucleotide sequence is TGTGCCAGCAGCTCGGGACTAGCGGGAACCACAGATACGCAGTATTTT. It is translated as CASSSGLAGTTDTQYF.